This record covers a single T cell receptor (beta chain). This clonotype was counted many times. The specificity of this receptor is unknown. Base qualities are not at hand, and no much larger clone is one base apart. This entry comes from a study of blood T cells in healthy people across ages (dated by TCRdb to between 2014 and 2017). About the full investigation: In model experiments, template switching captured about one uniquely barcoded TCR beta cDNA molecule for every two T cells. To track age-related changes in TCR beta repertoire diversity, the study relied on deep sequencing normalized with unique cDNA molecular identifiers. For two donors (one aged 18 to 30 and one aged 80 or older), the study analyzed two additional independent replicas of 1 million unique cDNA reads from the same blood draw. The donors were split into four age groups: young (average around 15 years), middle-aged (roughly 40), aged (more than 55) and long-lived (approximately 80). Donors of different ages were randomly distributed across sequencing lanes to avoid experimental bias. The study at large found these results: Estimates of total diversity based on one million sequenced T cells were considered lower bounds and underestimates. As age increased, observed TCR beta diversity per million T cells dropped in a roughly linear way, and a significant reduction was already evident by age approximately 40. Bulk unsorted PBMC profiling prevented conclusive comparison of naive and antigen-experienced compartments. Compared with the aged group, the long-lived group had more naive CD4+ T cells, fewer expanded clones and increased TCR diversity, a pattern suggesting age selection. Donor CMV infection status was unknown, potentially confounding age-related changes in expanded clonotypes. A strong correlation was found between observed TCR beta diversity and the percentage of naive T cells measured by flow cytometry.

The donors were some 39 Caucasian individuals from Russia, aged 6 to 90 years, who were systemically healthy. Ten milliliters of peripheral blood were drawn from each donor into EDTA-treated Vacutainer tubes. Ficoll-Paque density-gradient centrifugation was used to isolate PBMCs, with at least 6 million per sample. Trizol reagent was used to extract total RNA from the PBMCs, yielding at least 5 micrograms per sample. For every donor, flow cytometry on a PBMC aliquot measured the percentage of naive CD45RAhigh/CD27high T cells. The library was built by means of 5' RACE. Sequencing was performed on an Illumina HiSeq 2500. A second about 6 to 11 cycle PCR used a sample-barcoded 5' primer and a J-beta primer mix. Each TCR beta cDNA molecule received a unique molecular identifier from a template-switch 5' adaptor carrying 12 random nucleotides. Each sample yielded at least 3 million CDR3-containing paired-end reads. The Mint cDNA synthesis kit, primed by a TRBC-specific oligonucleotide, was used to synthesize first-strand cDNA from all RNA. Following uracil-DNA glycosylase treatment, all cDNA underwent a first 18-cycle PCR with the universal primers M1SS and BC2_uni_R. On the study's bioinformatics: Normalization of each sample was performed by random selection of 1 million high-quality reads, each carrying a distinct molecular identifier. Reads with shared molecular identifiers were discarded instead of being binned into consensus sequences. MiTCR, set to a Q25 quality threshold and the strictest error-elimination algorithm, was used for CDR3 identification, clonotype clustering and error correction. A nonparametric unseen species model with Euler transformation was used to estimate a lower bound on total TCR beta diversity. TCRdb trimmed public reads at Q25 via fastp, called clones via MiXCR and kept in-frame beta chains. Records with the same CDR3 protein are collapsed into one entry carrying the most frequent genes and DNA. TCRdb, not the original authors, processed these V and J calls. The sample table holds more than 700,000 distinct CDR3 sequences, of which around 50% were seen once. The ten top clones hold 18% of the sample.

V is shortened by 1 base, J by 5 bases, and the region joining them spans 8 bases. Its CDR3 holds 13 amino acids, cysteine through phenylalanine. Just CDR3 DNA is preserved here, 39 bases in frame from base 1. CDR1 and CDR2 are drawn from the germline V gene: SGHTA, FQGNSA. This TCR was sampled from a man older than 75 in good health. The chain employs TRBV7-2 and TRBJ2-5, and possibly TRBD1, on 5 matching bases. Source material: blood. The DNA reads as follows: TGTGCCAGCAGCTTAGATCACAGGGAGACCCAGTACTTC. This yields the protein CASSLDHRETQYF.